A selection of T cell receptor beta chains follows, all from one sample in a study of identical twins. MiXCR, run by TCRdb on the 5' RACE reads, gives a single entry per CDR3 protein. In the table there are 550,000 to 700,000 distinct CDR3 sequences, 9.6% of which are singletons. In addition, the sample was reused for a study of yellow fever vaccine responses in identical twins.

The source material was PBMCs. These receptors were collected from a woman in her late teens or twenties in good health. CDR3s include the opening cysteine and the closing phenylalanine or tryptophan. The D gene is left open where the match is weak. The size entry is marked missing in some rows and otherwise reads once, few, many or a size class.

>TRBV7-2|many|TRBJ2-7|TRBD1
CASSSDRSYEQYF
TGTGCCAGCAGCTCGGACAGGTCCTACGAGCAGTACTTC
>TRBV12-3/TRBV12-4|few|TRBJ2-5|TRBD2
CASSLGGGTSQETQYF
TGTGCCAGCAGTTTAGGGGGGGGGACGTCACAAGAGACCCAGTACTTC
>TRBV12-3/TRBV12-4|-|TRBJ2-2|-
CASSLPNGGNGELFF
TGTGCCAGCAGTTTACCTAATGGGGGAAACGGGGAGCTGTTTTTT
>TRBV29-1|once|TRBJ2-2|TRBD2
CSVEAGTSGAGERFF
TGCAGCGTTGAAGCTGGGACTAGCGGGGCCGGGGAGCGGTTTTTT
>TRBV7-9|many|TRBJ2-1|-
CASSLVHGRDEQFF
TGTGCCAGCAGCTTAGTGCATGGACGCGATGAGCAGTTCTTC
>TRBV29-1|medium-sized|TRBJ1-1|-
CSVFWGSGNTEAFF
TGCAGCGTCTTCTGGGGGAGTGGGAACACTGAAGCTTTCTTT
>TRBV9|-|TRBJ2-7|TRBD2
CASSGHPSGRASEQYF
TGTGCCAGCAGCGGGCACCCTAGCGGGAGGGCCTCCGAGCAGTACTTC
>TRBV4-2|many|TRBJ2-1|-
CASSQERGDRNEQFF
TGTGCCAGCAGCCAAGAGAGGGGGGATCGCAATGAGCAGTTCTTC
>TRBV23-1|-|TRBJ2-7|-
CASSPDTFLRAVGLCEQYF
TGCGCCAGCAGTCCGGACACTTTCCTACGAGCAGTAGGGCTTTGCGAGCAGTACTTC
>TRBV30|few|TRBJ2-2|-
CAWTRRGAGELFF
TGTGCCTGGACCCGTCGGGGAGCCGGGGAGCTGTTTTTT
>TRBV20-1|-|TRBJ1-2|-
CSADPDRTNYGYTF
TGCAGTGCTGATCCAGACAGAACTAACTATGGCTACACCTTC
>TRBV29-1|few|TRBJ1-2|TRBD1
CSVDEQGGGYTF
TGCAGCGTTGATGAACAGGGGGGTGGCTACACCTTC
>TRBV6-2/TRBV6-3|-|TRBJ2-7|-
CASSYSAGSWEQYF
TGTGCCAGCAGTTACTCTGCGGGCTCATGGGAGCAGTACTTC
>TRBV7-4|many|TRBJ2-7|-
CASSLGPASYEQYF
TGTGCCAGCAGCTTAGGGCCGGCCTCCTACGAGCAGTACTTC
>TRBV11-2|-|TRBJ2-4|-
CASSLDHRVNAKNIQYF
TGTGCCAGCAGCTTAGATCACAGGGTGAACGCCAAAAACATTCAGTACTTC
>TRBV6-6|many|TRBJ2-7|-
CASKGDTYYEQYF
TGTGCCAGCAAGGGGGACACATACTACGAGCAGTACTTC
>TRBV7-2|many|TRBJ2-3|-
CASSFGYDTDTQYF
TGTGCCAGCAGCTTCGGTTATGACACAGATACGCAGTATTTT
>TRBV7-9|few|TRBJ2-7|-
CAESHVERDMTYEQYF
TGTGCCGAATCCCACGTTGAACGGGACATGACCTACGAGCAGTACTTC
>TRBV5-1|many|TRBJ1-4|-
CASSLEGSASEKLFF
TGCGCCAGCAGCTTGGAAGGGAGTGCCTCGGAAAAACTGTTTTTT
>TRBV7-9|-|TRBJ2-5|-
CASRSKGETQYF
TGTGCCAGCAGATCTAAGGGAGAGACCCAGTACTTC
>TRBV20-1|-|TRBJ2-3|-
CSARASSTDTLYF
TGCAGTGCTAGGGCTAGCAGTACAGATACGCTGTATTTT
>TRBV15|many|TRBJ2-2|-
CATSSGPRGTGELFF
TGTGCCACCAGCAGTGGCCCCAGGGGCACCGGGGAGCTGTTTTTT
>TRBV11-2|-|TRBJ2-3|TRBD2
CASNAGRGTDTQYF
TGTGCCAGCAACGCGGGGAGGGGCACAGATACGCAGTATTTT
>TRBV5-1|many|TRBJ2-3|-
CASKTGSTDTQYF
TGCGCCAGCAAGACAGGTTCCACAGATACGCAGTATTTT
>TRBV7-2|-|TRBJ2-1|-
CASSFWAYNEQFF
TGTGCCAGCAGCTTTTGGGCCTACAATGAGCAGTTCTTC
>TRBV5-6|few|TRBJ1-4|-
CASSLELSTDEKLFF
TGTGCCAGCAGCCTAGAGTTGTCGACCGATGAAAAACTGTTTTTT
>TRBV4-3|few|TRBJ2-7|TRBD1
CASSQRQGAREQYF
TGCGCCAGCAGCCAAAGACAGGGGGCGAGGGAGCAGTACTTC
>TRBV6-2/TRBV6-3|-|TRBJ2-1|-
CAIARWTDKGWEQFF
TGTGCCATCGCCCGGTGGACCGATAAGGGGTGGGAGCAGTTCTTC
>TRBV4-3|many|TRBJ2-7|TRBD1
CASSQAWGTGQSWEQYF
TGCGCCAGCAGCCAAGCTTGGGGGACAGGGCAGTCTTGGGAGCAGTACTTC
>TRBV12-3/TRBV12-4|many|TRBJ2-3|-
CASRQMAGDTQYF
TGTGCCAGCAGGCAAATGGCGGGGGATACGCAGTATTTT
>TRBV3-1|few|TRBJ2-3|TRBD2
CASSQAGLAEGGDTQYF
TGTGCCAGCAGCCAAGCAGGACTAGCGGAAGGGGGAGATACGCAGTATTTT
>TRBV7-2|-|TRBJ2-7|TRBD2
CASRLGLAGAYEQYF
TGTGCCAGCAGGCTCGGACTAGCGGGGGCCTACGAGCAGTACTTC
>TRBV5-1|-|TRBJ2-3|TRBD1
CASSIGTVTFPSTDTQYF
TGCGCCAGCAGCATCGGGACAGTAACCTTCCCTAGCACAGATACGCAGTATTTT
>TRBV7-9|few|TRBJ2-7|TRBD1
CASSTTPGTGIYEQYF
TGTGCCAGCAGCACAACTCCCGGGACAGGCATCTACGAGCAGTACTTC
>TRBV11-2|-|TRBJ2-7|-
CASSSSSNEQYF
TGTGCCAGCAGCTCCTCCTCCAACGAGCAGTACTTC
>TRBV20-1|few|TRBJ2-7|TRBD2
CSAGLAGGPSYEQYF
TGCAGTGCTGGCCTAGCGGGGGGGCCTTCCTACGAGCAGTACTTC
>TRBV7-8|-|TRBJ2-7|TRBD2
CASSLQGLGSSYEQYF
TGTGCCAGCAGCTTACAGGGACTAGGGAGCTCCTACGAGCAGTACTTC
>TRBV4-2|-|TRBJ2-3|-
CASSQKRAEYTDTQYF
TGTGCCAGCAGCCAGAAGCGGGCAGAATACACAGATACGCAGTATTTT
>TRBV12-3/TRBV12-4|few|TRBJ2-5|-
CASSFRQGMGETQYF
TGTGCCAGCAGTTTTCGGCAGGGCATGGGGGAGACCCAGTACTTC
>TRBV14|-|TRBJ2-1|-
CASSQDWNEQFF
TGTGCCAGCAGCCAAGACTGGAATGAGCAGTTCTTC
>TRBV29-1|-|TRBJ2-2|TRBD1
CSARRPGQDTGELFF
TGCAGCGCCCGACGTCCGGGACAGGACACCGGGGAGCTGTTTTTT
>TRBV9|many|TRBJ2-1|-
CASSDRKVQTDNEQFF
TGTGCCAGCAGCGACCGTAAGGTACAGACGGACAATGAGCAGTTCTTC